Presented here are 20 T cell receptor beta chains from one specimen sequenced in a study of blood T cell repertoires in COVID-19. TCRdb's table, derived via immunoSEQ multiplex PCR, lists solely in-frame clones and lacks some. The data show some 230,000 clones, around 80% seen once. Material for sequencing was PBMCs or T cells enriched from blood (not recorded which). All receptors derive from a man between 35 and 55 years old who had recovered from COVID-19.

The rearrangement uses TRBV5-4 and TRBJ2-7, with 9 bases matching TRBD2. Germline CDR1 reads SGHNT; CDR2 reads YYREEE (reference sequence). The trim removed 4 bases at V and 4 bases at J, leaving 9 bases unmatched. CDR3 length: 15 amino acids. Here the CDR3 reads CASSPFAGGPYEQYF. CDR3 bases: TGTGCCAGCAGCCCCTTTGCGGGAGGGCCATACGAGCAGTACTTC.

The genes are TRBV28 and TRBJ1-6; possible D gene TRBD1, 5 bases. The length of the CDR3 is 13 residues. The V gene's germline CDR1 is MDHEN and CDR2 SYDVKM. V was trimmed by 6 bases and J by 7 bases, leaving 10 bases between them. CDR3 residues: CASRRTPNSPLHF. CDR3 coding DNA: TGTGCCAGCAGAAGGACACCAAATTCACCCCTCCACTTT. The complete variable domain, with remaining parts taken from reference TRBV28 and TRBJ1-6, reads DVKVTQSSRYLVKRTGEKVFLECVQDMDHENMFWYRQDPGLGLRLIYFSYDVKMKEKGDIPEGYSVSREKKERFSLILESASTNQTSMYLCASRRTPNSPLHFGNGTRLTVT.

This sequence joins TRBV27 and TRBJ2-7, with 9 bases that match TRBD2. V trimming: 6 bases; J trimming: 0 bases; junction bases outside the gene matches: 0. The length of the CDR3 is 13 residues. CDR1 is MNHEY, CDR2 SMNVEV, per germline (reference sequence). The CDR3: CASRTSGSYEQYF. CDR3 DNA sequence: TGTGCCAGCAGGACTAGCGGCTCCTACGAGCAGTACTTC.

The rearrangement joins TRBV28 to TRBJ1-3, with 8 bases identical to TRBD1. The CDR3 length is 15 residues. V trimming: 2 bases; J trimming: 0 bases; junction bases outside the gene matches: 0. Germline CDR1 reads MDHEN; CDR2 reads SYDVKM. The CDR3 loop reads CASSLGTGSGNTIYF. DNA for the CDR3: TGTGCCAGCAGTTTAGGGACAGGCTCTGGAAACACCATATATTTT.

This clone showed up just a few times. The chain links TRBV28 to TRBJ1-5; D ambiguous. This CDR3 region has 15 residues. V shed 6 bases and J shed 2 bases, with 14 bases lying between them. The germline V gene has CDR1 MDHEN and CDR2 SYDVKM. CDR3 amino acids: CASSLHGERNQPQHF. For the CDR3, the DNA is TGTGCCAGCAGCCTCCACGGAGAGCGCAATCAGCCCCAGCATTTT.

This chain links TRBV28 with TRBJ2-5; weak D call: TRBD1 (6 bases). This CDR3 region has 14 residues. The V gene lost 5 bases and the J gene lost 1 base, with 11 bases spanning the gap. From germline, CDR1 is MDHEN and CDR2 SYDVKM. CDR3 DNA sequence: TGTGCCAGCAGTCCGTACAGGGTCCAAGAGACCCAGTACTTC. The encoded protein is CASSPYRVQETQYF. Combining the CDR3 with reference TRBV28 and TRBJ2-5 gives the whole variable domain DVKVTQSSRYLVKRTGEKVFLECVQDMDHENMFWYRQDPGLGLRLIYFSYDVKMKEKGDIPEGYSVSREKKERFSLILESASTNQTSMYLCASSPYRVQETQYFGPGTRLLVL.

V usage is TRBV6-4 and J usage is TRBJ1-1; weak D call: TRBD1 (5 bases). The germline V gene has CDR1 MRHNA and CDR2 SNTAGT. The CDR3 loop spans 15 amino acids. Deletions cut 5 bases from V and 4 bases from J, with 17 bases between. As DNA, the CDR3 is TGTGCCAGCAGTCCCTCCCTGGGGGGAGGCACTGAAGCTTTCTTT. Translated: CASSPSLGGGTEAFF.

On this clone: This specimen includes other DNA sequences encoding the same CDR3. The chain combines TRBV30 with TRBJ1-1; D remains ambiguous. The CDR3 spans 12 residues. Per germline, CDR1 GTSNPN and CDR2 SVGIG (reference sequence). V lost 3 bases, J lost 1 base, and 6 bases lay in between. The CDR3 DNA sequence: TGTGCCTGGAGACGAGGGAACACTGAAGCTTTCTTT. It translates to CAWRRGNTEAFF.

The genes are TRBV14 and TRBJ1-1; 11 bases are a match to TRBD1. After removal of 4 bases from V and 7 bases from J, the junction contained 8 bases not matched to a gene. Germline CDR1 SGHDN, CDR2 FVKESK. This CDR3 contains 15 residues. The CDR3 bases are TGTGCCAGCAGCCTCGGACAGGGGGCGGGCCTTGAAGCTTTCTTT. Protein sequence: CASSLGQGAGLEAFF.

This chain connects TRBV25-1 to TRBJ1-6, with no clear D. Deletions cut 1 base from V and 6 bases from J, with 13 bases between. Germline assignment: CDR1 MGHDK and CDR2 SYGVNS. The CDR3 loop spans 16 amino acids. In DNA, the CDR3 is TGTGCCAGCAGTGAATGGGGAGGCCGCGGTAATTCACCCCTCCACTTT. Translated: CASSEWGGRGNSPLHF.

This chain connects TRBV10-3 to TRBJ2-2, with 7 bases fitting TRBD2. The CDR3 contains 15 residues. Germline V gene sequence: CDR1 ENHRY, CDR2 SYGVKD. The junction had 6 bases not matched to a gene; V was cut back by 3 bases and J by 5 bases. DNA of the CDR3: TGTGCCATCAGTGACACCCCGCGGGGGACCGGGGAGCTGTTTTTT. As protein: CAISDTPRGTGELFF.

For the CDR3, the DNA is TGTGCCTGGAGTTCAGGGGTTAATGAAAAACTGTTTTTT. Protein: CAWSSGVNEKLFF. V usage is TRBV30 and J usage is TRBJ1-4; tentative D call: TRBD1 (6 bases). This CDR3 comprises 13 residues. CDR1 is GTSNPN, CDR2 SVGIG, per germline (reference sequence). Trimming took 2 bases from V and 4 from J, leaving 8 bases between them. The whole variable domain, remainder taken from reference TRBV30 and TRBJ1-4, is SQTIHQWPATLVQPVGSPLSLECTVEGTSNPNLYWYRQAAGRGLQLLFYSVGIGQISSEVPQNLSASRPQDRQFILSSKKLLLSDSGFYLCAWSSGVNEKLFFGSGTQLSVL.

J is TRBJ2-7 and V is TRBV5-1; D gene ambiguous. Trimming shortened V by 0 bases and J by 6 bases, and 10 bases separated the two germline ends. Germline V gene lookup returns CDR1 SGHRS and CDR2 YFSETQ. This CDR3 is 13 amino acids long. CDR3 in amino acids: CASSLAGAPEQYF. CDR3 coding DNA: TGCGCCAGCAGCTTGGCCGGAGCGCCCGAGCAGTACTTC.

Here the CDR3 DNA reads TGCGCCAGCAGCTCCCACAGGGAGATAAGGGACTATGGCTACACCTTC. Its protein product is CASSSHREIRDYGYTF. This chain links TRBV4-1 with TRBJ1-2, with a possible D match to TRBD1 (6 bases). Germline-derived CDR1 and CDR2 are MGHRA and YSYEKL. V was pared by 5 bases and J by 3 bases, with 19 bases between. CDR3 length equals 16 residues.

The rearrangement joins TRBV2 to TRBJ1-2; 9 bases line up with TRBD1. The germline CDR1 and CDR2 sequences are SNHLY and FYNNEI. Germline trimming cut 8 bases from V and 3 bases from J; bases unmatched to any gene: 4. This CDR3 has 13 residues. CDR3 region: CASDGTGHYGYTF. The DNA of the CDR3 is TGTGCCAGCGACGGGACAGGGCACTATGGCTACACCTTC.

This chain links TRBV5-1 with TRBJ2-7; D may be TRBD2 (5 bases). Trimming cost V 4 bases and J 8 bases, with 22 bases left between them. The CDR3 covers 15 residues. Germline V gene lookup returns CDR1 SGHRS and CDR2 YFSETQ. The DNA of the CDR3 is TGCGCCAGCAGCCCCACGGGATTACAGTTACACAAGCAGTACTTC. As protein: CASSPTGLQLHKQYF.

The V gene is TRBV28, the J gene TRBJ2-3; D not resolved. The V gene lost 6 bases and the J gene lost 3 bases, with 10 bases spanning the gap. The CDR3 has 13 residues. Per the germline V gene, CDR1 is MDHEN and CDR2 is SYDVKM. The CDR3 here is CASSYGWTDTQYF. DNA for the CDR3: TGTGCCAGCAGCTATGGTTGGACAGATACGCAGTATTTT.

The genes are TRBV25-1 and TRBJ2-7, with 10 positions matching TRBD2. The CDR3 has 12 amino acids. Trimming removed 6 bases from V and 9 bases from J; junction bases left unmatched: 5. Germline lookup yields CDR1 MGHDK and CDR2 SYGVNS. CDR3 coding DNA: TGTGCCAGCAGCGCAGCGGGAGGGGGGCAGTACTTC. As protein: CASSAAGGGQYF.

This chain links TRBV5-1 with TRBJ2-1; no clear D gene. This CDR3 spans 14 amino acids. Trimming shortened V by 0 bases and J by 7 bases, and 11 bases separated the two germline ends. Per the germline V gene, CDR1 is SGHRS and CDR2 is YFSETQ. The DNA for the CDR3 is TGCGCCAGCAGCTTGGACTACCCTAGGAATGAGCAGTTCTTC. It encodes CASSLDYPRNEQFF.

The sample holds a few counts of this clone. The V gene is TRBV15, the J gene TRBJ1-1; the D is unclear. The germline V gene encodes CDR1 LNHNV and CDR2 YYDKDF (reference sequence). The CDR3 is 17 residues long. The ends were cut back, 0 bases at V and 3 bases at J, with 17 bases in the middle. CDR3 loop: CATSRDKLAGKDTEAFF. DNA of the CDR3: TGTGCCACCAGCAGAGATAAGTTGGCGGGGAAAGACACTGAAGCTTTCTTT.